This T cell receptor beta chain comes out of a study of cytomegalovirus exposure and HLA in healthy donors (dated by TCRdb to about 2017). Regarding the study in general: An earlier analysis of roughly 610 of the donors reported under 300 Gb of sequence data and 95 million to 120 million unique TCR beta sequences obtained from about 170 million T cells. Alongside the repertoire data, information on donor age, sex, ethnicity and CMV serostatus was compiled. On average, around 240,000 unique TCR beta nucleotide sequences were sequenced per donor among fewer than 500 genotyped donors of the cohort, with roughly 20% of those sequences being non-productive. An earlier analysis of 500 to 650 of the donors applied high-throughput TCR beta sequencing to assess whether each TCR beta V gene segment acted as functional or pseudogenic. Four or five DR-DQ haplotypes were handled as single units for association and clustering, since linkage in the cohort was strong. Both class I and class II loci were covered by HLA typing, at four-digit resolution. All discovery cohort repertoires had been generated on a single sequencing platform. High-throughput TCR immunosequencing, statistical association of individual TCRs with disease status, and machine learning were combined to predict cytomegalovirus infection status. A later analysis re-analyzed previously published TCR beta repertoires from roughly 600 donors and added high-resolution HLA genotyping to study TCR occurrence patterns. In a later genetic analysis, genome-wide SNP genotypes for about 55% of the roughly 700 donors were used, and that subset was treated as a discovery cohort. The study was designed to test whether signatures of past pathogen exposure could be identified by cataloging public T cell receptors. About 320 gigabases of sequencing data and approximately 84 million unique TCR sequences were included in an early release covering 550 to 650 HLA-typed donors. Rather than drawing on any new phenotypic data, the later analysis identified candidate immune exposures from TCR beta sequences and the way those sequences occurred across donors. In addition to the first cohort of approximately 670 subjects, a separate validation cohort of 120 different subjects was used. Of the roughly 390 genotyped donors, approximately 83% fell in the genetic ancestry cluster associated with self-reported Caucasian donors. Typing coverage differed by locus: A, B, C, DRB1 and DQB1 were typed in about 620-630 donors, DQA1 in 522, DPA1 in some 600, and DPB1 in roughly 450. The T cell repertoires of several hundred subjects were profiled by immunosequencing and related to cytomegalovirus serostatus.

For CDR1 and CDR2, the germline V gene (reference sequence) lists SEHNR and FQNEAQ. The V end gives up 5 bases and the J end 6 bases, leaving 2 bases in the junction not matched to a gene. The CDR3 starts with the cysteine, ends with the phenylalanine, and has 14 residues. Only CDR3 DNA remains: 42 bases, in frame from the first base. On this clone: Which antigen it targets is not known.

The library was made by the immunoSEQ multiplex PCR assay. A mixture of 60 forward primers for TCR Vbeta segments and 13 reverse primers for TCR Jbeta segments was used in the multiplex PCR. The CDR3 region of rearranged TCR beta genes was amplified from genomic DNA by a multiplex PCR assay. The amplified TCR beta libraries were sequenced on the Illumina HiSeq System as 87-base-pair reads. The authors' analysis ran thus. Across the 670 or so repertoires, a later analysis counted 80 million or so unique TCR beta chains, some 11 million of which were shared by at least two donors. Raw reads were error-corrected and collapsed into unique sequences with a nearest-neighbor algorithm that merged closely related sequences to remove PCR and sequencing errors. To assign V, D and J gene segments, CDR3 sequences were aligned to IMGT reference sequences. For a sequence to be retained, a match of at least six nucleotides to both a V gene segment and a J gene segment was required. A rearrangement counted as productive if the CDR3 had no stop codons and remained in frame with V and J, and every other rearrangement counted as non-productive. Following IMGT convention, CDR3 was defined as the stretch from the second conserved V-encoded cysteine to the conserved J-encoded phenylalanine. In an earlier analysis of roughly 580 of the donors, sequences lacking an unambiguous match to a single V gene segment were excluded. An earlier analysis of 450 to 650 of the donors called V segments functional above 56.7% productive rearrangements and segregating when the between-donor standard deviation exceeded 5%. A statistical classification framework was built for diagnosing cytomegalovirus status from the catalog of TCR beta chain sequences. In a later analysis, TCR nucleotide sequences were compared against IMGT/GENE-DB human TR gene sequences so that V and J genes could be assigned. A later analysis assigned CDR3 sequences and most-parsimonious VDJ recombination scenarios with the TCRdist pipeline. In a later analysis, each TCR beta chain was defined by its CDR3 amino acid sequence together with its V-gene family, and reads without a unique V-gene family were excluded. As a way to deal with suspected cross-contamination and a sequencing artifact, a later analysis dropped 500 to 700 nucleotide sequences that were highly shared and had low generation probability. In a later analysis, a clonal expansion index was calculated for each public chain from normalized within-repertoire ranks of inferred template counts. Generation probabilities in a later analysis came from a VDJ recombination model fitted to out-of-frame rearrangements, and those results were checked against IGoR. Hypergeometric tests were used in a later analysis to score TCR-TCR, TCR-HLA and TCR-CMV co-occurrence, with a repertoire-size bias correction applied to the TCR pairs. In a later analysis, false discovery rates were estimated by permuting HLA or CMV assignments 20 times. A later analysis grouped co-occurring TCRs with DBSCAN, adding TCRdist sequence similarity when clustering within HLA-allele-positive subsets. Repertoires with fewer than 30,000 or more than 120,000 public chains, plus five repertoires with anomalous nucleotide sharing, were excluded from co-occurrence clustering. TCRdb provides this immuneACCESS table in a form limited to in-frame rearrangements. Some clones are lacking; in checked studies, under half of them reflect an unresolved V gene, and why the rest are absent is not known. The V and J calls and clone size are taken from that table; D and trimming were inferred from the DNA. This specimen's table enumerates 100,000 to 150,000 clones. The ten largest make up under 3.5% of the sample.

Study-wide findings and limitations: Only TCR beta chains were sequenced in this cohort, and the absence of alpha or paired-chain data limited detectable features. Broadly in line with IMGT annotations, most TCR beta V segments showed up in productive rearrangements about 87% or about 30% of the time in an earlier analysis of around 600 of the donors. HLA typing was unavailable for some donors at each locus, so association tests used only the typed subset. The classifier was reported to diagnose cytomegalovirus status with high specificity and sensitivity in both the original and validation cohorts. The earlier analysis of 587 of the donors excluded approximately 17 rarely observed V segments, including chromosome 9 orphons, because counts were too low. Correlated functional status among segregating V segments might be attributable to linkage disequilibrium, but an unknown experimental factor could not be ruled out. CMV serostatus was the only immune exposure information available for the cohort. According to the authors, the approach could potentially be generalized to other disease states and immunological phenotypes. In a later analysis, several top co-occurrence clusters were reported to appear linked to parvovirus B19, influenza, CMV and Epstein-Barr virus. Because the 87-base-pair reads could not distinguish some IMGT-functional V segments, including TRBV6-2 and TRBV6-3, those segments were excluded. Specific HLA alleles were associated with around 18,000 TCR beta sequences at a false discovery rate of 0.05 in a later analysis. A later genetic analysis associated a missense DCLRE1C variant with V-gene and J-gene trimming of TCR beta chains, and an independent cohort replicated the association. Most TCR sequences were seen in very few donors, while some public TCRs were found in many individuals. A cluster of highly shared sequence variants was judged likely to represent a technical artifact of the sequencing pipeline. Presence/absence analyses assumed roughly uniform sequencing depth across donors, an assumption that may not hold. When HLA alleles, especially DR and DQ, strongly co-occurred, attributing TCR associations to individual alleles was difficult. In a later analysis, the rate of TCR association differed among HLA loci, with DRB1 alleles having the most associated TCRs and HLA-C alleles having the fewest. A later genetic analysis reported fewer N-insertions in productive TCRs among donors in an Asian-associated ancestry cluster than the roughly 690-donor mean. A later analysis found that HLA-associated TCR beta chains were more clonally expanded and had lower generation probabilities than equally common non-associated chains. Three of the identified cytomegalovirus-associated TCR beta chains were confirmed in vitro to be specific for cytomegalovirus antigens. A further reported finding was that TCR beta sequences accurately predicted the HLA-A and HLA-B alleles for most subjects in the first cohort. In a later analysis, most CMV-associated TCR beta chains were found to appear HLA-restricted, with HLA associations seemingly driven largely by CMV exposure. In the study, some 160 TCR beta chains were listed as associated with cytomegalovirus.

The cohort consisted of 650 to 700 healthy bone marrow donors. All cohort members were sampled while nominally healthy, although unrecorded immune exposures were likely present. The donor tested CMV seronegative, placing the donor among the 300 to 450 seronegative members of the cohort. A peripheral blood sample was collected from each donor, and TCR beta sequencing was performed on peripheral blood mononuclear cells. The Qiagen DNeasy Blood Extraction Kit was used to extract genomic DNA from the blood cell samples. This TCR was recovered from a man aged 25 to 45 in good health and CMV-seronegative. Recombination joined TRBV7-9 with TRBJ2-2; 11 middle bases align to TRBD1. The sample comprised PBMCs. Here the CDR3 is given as CASSPGQGAGELFF. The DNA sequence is TGTGCCAGCAGCCCGGGACAGGGGGCCGGGGAGCTGTTTTTT.